What follows are 13 T cell receptor beta chains derived from one specimen sequenced in a study of human T cells and chemical hapten exposure. TCRdb processed the 5' RACE reads anew with MiXCR; each CDR3 protein has one entry. The repertoire includes approximately 150,000 distinct CDR3 sequences, 4.1% of them detected once, and about 1.3% sits in the top ten. From whole blood left unfractionated, total RNA was extracted. The receptors originated from a female donor in good health.

This clonotype was recorded many times. The V gene is TRBV3-1, the J gene TRBJ1-6; tentative D call: TRBD1 (5 bases). Between the trimmed V and J ends, which lost 3 bases and 6 bases, there was a span of 9 bases. Germline V gene lookup returns CDR1 LGHDT and CDR2 YNNKEL (reference sequence). The CDR3 is made up of 14 amino acids. CDR3 sequence (DNA): TGTGCCAGCAGCCAGGGGCCCTCTAATTCACCCCTCCACTTT. Its protein is CASSQGPSNSPLHF.

The chain carries TRBV4-2 and TRBJ2-7; 7 bases are a match to TRBD1. This CDR3 comprises 17 residues. The junction had 8 bases not matched to a gene; V was cut back by 0 bases and J by 0 bases. CDR1 and CDR2 from the germline V gene are LGHNA and YNFKEQ. CDR3 coding DNA: TGTGCCAGCAGCCAAGATTTTCACGGGACAGCCTCCTACGAGCAGTACTTC. Translated, it gives CASSQDFHGTASYEQYF.

This clonotype has a count of ten or more. This chain's CDR3 is CASSSTGAQETQYF. The CDR3 bases are TGCGCCAGCAGCTCAACAGGGGCCCAAGAGACCCAGTACTTC. V gene TRBV5-1 combines with J gene TRBJ2-5, with TRBD1 identical over 7 bases. CDR3 length: 14 amino acids. Trimming at V came to 3 bases and at J to 1 base, leaving 3 bases not matched to a gene. The germline gives CDR1 SGHRS, CDR2 YFSETQ.

This clonotype has only a few counts. The genes are TRBV29-1 and TRBJ1-1; D ambiguous. This CDR3 is built from 13 residues. Germline V lookup: CDR1 SQVTM, CDR2 ANQGSEA. V was shortened by 4 bases and J by 0 bases, with 9 bases between the two germline ends. The CDR3 DNA sequence: TGCAGCGTTGGGAATAGGGTGAACACTGAAGCTTTCTTT. Translation gives CSVGNRVNTEAFF. The entire variable domain, with the rest obtained from reference TRBV29-1 and TRBJ1-1, is as follows: SAVISQKPSRDICQRGTSLTIQCQVDSQVTMMFWYRQQPGQSLTLIATANQGSEATYESGFVIDKFPISRPNLTFSTLTVSNMSPEDSSIYLCSVGNRVNTEAFFGQGTRLTVV.

This clonotype was found many times. This chain links TRBV7-3 with TRBJ2-1; 11 positions match TRBD1. The CDR3 totals 15 residues. The V gene's germline CDR1 is SGHTA and CDR2 FQGTGA. V shed 5 bases, J shed 8 bases, and the junction held 8 bases outside the gene matches. CDR3 sequence (DNA): TGTGCCAGCAGCACCGGGACAGGGGGTATAGATGAGCAGTTCTTC. This sequence encodes CASSTGTGGIDEQFF.

V gene TRBV15 combines with J gene TRBJ2-1; perhaps TRBD1 as D (5 bases). This CDR3 region has 17 residues. CDR1 and CDR2 from the germline V gene are LNHNV and YYDKDF (reference sequence). The V end lost 0 bases, the J end lost 5 bases, and 17 bases lay between the germline ends. DNA of the CDR3: TGTGCCACCAGCAGAGATCCTTCCACCGCAGGGAACAATGAGCAGTTCTTC. Its protein product is CATSRDPSTAGNNEQFF.

Notes on this clonotype: This clone may be a read error of a much larger clone one base away. The chain employs TRBV3-1 and TRBJ2-1; no definite D call. CDR1 and CDR2 from the germline V gene are LGHDT and YNNKEL (reference sequence). The CDR3 runs 15 residues. Trimming shortened V by 2 bases and J by 5 bases, and 13 bases separated the two germline ends. The CDR3 loop reads CASSQLGFRNNEQFF. CDR3 nucleotides: TGTGCCAGCAGCCAACTTGGTTTCCGTAACAATGAGCAGTTCTTC.

This clonotype was seen ten or more times. The chain uses TRBV7-8 and TRBJ1-4; 7 nucleotides match TRBD1. The V gene's germline CDR1 is SGHVS and CDR2 FQNEAQ. The ends lost 5 bases at V and 5 bases at J; junction bases unmatched: 5. The CDR3 consists of 14 residues. CDR3 nucleotide sequence: TGTGCCAGCAGCAGCCAGGGGGGGAATGAAAAACTGTTTTTT. Protein: CASSSQGGNEKLFF.

This clonotype was detected ten times or more. J is TRBJ1-1 and V is TRBV5-1, with 9 bases aligning to TRBD1. V lost 4 bases, J lost 11 bases, and 9 bases stayed unmatched. The CDR3 loop spans 13 amino acids. Germline assignment: CDR1 SGHRS and CDR2 YFSETQ. Written as DNA, the CDR3 is TGCGCCAGCAGCACGGACAGGGGCCGGGAGGCTTTCTTT. Translating gives CASSTDRGREAFF.

This clonotype was found many times. The chain joins TRBV7-9 to TRBJ2-6; D unresolved. This CDR3 region has 14 residues. Germline V CDR1 and CDR2: SEHNR, FQNEAQ (reference sequence). V was clipped by 8 bases and J by 0 bases, with 8 bases between them. CDR3: CASEYSSGANVLTF. The CDR3 DNA is TGTGCCAGCGAATATAGCTCTGGGGCCAACGTCCTGACTTTC. The full variable domain, with the rest looked up from reference TRBV7-9 and TRBJ2-6, is DTGVSQNPRHKITKRGQNVTFRCDPISEHNRLYWYRQTLGQGPEFLTYFQNEAQLEKSRLLSDRFSAERPKGSFSTLEIQRTEQGDSAMYLCASEYSSGANVLTFGAGSRLTVL.

The genes are TRBV29-1 and TRBJ1-2; 8 nucleotides agree with TRBD1. Looked up from germline, CDR1 is SQVTM and CDR2 is ANQGSEA. Germline trimming cut 3 bases from V and 4 bases from J; bases unmatched to any gene: 4. The CDR3 sequence is 13 residues long. The CDR3 loop is CSVDRTGPYGYTF. The CDR3 DNA reads TGCAGCGTTGACAGGACAGGGCCCTATGGCTACACCTTC.

This clonotype came up many times. This sequence joins TRBV11-2 and TRBJ1-1; D is perhaps TRBD1 (6 bases). Between the trimmed V and J ends, which lost 3 bases and 8 bases, there was a span of 22 bases. Germline V CDR1 and CDR2: SGHAT, FQNNGV. The CDR3 totals 16 residues. DNA of the CDR3: TGTGCCAGCAGCTTTACCCGGACAGCATATTCCCGGGAAGCTTTCTTT. Encoded protein: CASSFTRTAYSREAFF.

This clonotype was seen ten or more times. The chain has TRBV11-2 and TRBJ1-1; D ambiguous. The V gene's germline CDR1 is SGHAT and CDR2 FQNNGV. The CDR3 covers 11 residues. Trimming shortened V by 1 base and J by 10 bases, and 7 bases separated the two germline ends. This chain's CDR3 is CASSLGRLAFF. CDR3 bases: TGTGCCAGCAGCTTAGGTCGGCTAGCTTTCTTT.